This T cell receptor beta chain originates from a study of OX40 agonist ivuxolimab in advanced cancers. Study-level background: An anti-OX40 (CD134) antibody with agonistic activity, ivuxolimab, was administered to patients.

People who had autoimmune disease history or systemic immunosuppression were excluded. TCRdb's copy holds only in-frame clones and misses some; the assay was immunoSEQ multiplex PCR. Among 60,000 to 65,000 clones listed, 92% were seen once. V trimming: 3 bases; J trimming: 10 bases; junction bases outside the gene matches: 17. Germline CDR1 reads KGHSH; CDR2 reads LQKENI. This CDR3 is built from 17 residues. Sequences were derived from CD4+ or CD8+ T cells sorted from blood, sampled in a trial of the OX40 agonist ivuxolimab. V is TRBV18 and J is TRBJ2-1, with 8 bases that match TRBD2. The sequence was obtained from an adult with an advanced solid tumor such as melanoma, head and neck, liver or kidney cancer. CDR3: CASSPRRVRGATREQFF. CDR3 DNA: TGTGCCAGCTCACCGCGGCGGGTGCGGGGGGCTACCAGGGAGCAGTTCTTC.